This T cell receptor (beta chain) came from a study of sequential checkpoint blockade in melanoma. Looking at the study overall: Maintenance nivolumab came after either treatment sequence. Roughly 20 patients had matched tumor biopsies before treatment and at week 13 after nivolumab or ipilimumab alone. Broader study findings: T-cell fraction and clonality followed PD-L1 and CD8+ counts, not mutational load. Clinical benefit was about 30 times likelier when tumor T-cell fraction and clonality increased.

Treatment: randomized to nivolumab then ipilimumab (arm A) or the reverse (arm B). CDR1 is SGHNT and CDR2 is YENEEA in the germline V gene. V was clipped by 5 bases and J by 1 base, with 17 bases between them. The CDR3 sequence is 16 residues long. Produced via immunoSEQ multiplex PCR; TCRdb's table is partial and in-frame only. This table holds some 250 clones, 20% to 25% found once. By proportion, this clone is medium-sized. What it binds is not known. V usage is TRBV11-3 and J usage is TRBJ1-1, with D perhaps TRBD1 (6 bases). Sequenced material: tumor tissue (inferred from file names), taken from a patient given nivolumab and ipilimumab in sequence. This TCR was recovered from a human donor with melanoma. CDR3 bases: TGTGCCAGCAGCGCCCGACCTGGGGGCCCGAACACTGAAGCTTTCTTT. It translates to CASSARPGGPNTEAFF.